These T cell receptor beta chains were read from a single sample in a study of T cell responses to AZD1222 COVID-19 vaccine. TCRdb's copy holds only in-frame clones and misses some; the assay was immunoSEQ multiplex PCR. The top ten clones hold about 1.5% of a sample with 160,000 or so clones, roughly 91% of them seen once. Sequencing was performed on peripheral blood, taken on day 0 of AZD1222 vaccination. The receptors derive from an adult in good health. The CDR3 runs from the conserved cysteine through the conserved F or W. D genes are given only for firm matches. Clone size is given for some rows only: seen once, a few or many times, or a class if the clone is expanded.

cdr3_nt: TGTGCCAGCTCACCACCGGGCAGACCAGCCGGGGGTGAGCAGTTCTTC
cdr3_aa: CASSPPGRPAGGEQFF
clone_size: -
j_call: TRBJ2-1
d_call: -
v_call: TRBV18

cdr3_nt: TGTGCCAGCAGCTCGACTAGTTACGAGCAGTACTTC
cdr3_aa: CASSSTSYEQYF
clone_size: -
j_call: TRBJ2-7
d_call: -
v_call: TRBV6-5

cdr3_nt: TGCGCCAGCAGCTCGACTAGCGGAGGCACAGATACGCAGTATTTT
cdr3_aa: CASSSTSGGTDTQYF
clone_size: -
j_call: TRBJ2-3
d_call: TRBD2
v_call: TRBV5-1

cdr3_nt: TGTGCCAGCACTACAGGGATCTATGGCTACACCTTC
cdr3_aa: CASTTGIYGYTF
clone_size: -
j_call: TRBJ1-2
d_call: -
v_call: TRBV28

cdr3_nt: TGCGCCAGCAGCCAGGGTAGGGGCTACTCCTACGAGCAGTACTTC
cdr3_aa: CASSQGRGYSYEQYF
clone_size: -
j_call: TRBJ2-7
d_call: -
v_call: TRBV5-1

cdr3_nt: TGTGCCATCAGTGAACCAGGGAACTCCTACAATGAGCAGTTCTTC
cdr3_aa: CAISEPGNSYNEQFF
clone_size: -
j_call: TRBJ2-1
d_call: -
v_call: TRBV10-3

cdr3_nt: TGTGCCAGCAAGCAAGACAGGGGGCCTAATCAGCCCCAGCATTTT
cdr3_aa: CASKQDRGPNQPQHF
clone_size: -
j_call: TRBJ1-5
d_call: TRBD1
v_call: TRBV6-5

cdr3_nt: TGTGCCAGCAGTTTCTACCGCACAGATACGCAGTATTTT
cdr3_aa: CASSFYRTDTQYF
clone_size: -
j_call: TRBJ2-3
d_call: -
v_call: TRBV27

cdr3_nt: TGCGCCAGCAGCTTGGCCGGACAGGCCTACAATGAGCAGTTCTTC
cdr3_aa: CASSLAGQAYNEQFF
clone_size: -
j_call: TRBJ2-1
d_call: TRBD1
v_call: TRBV5-1

cdr3_nt: TGTGCCATCAGTGAGACAGGGTATGGCTACACCTTC
cdr3_aa: CAISETGYGYTF
clone_size: -
j_call: TRBJ1-2
d_call: -
v_call: TRBV10-3

cdr3_nt: TGTGCCAGCAGCTTAGGAGGGACAGCCAACTATGGCTACACCTTC
cdr3_aa: CASSLGGTANYGYTF
clone_size: -
j_call: TRBJ1-2
d_call: TRBD1
v_call: TRBV7-2

cdr3_nt: TGCGCCAGCTCACCGATGGACAGGGGGATCACTGAAGCTTTCTTT
cdr3_aa: CASSPMDRGITEAFF
clone_size: -
j_call: TRBJ1-1
d_call: TRBD1
v_call: TRBV5-1

cdr3_nt: TGCAGCGTTATCACGGGCCTCTCCTCTGGAAACACCATATATTTT
cdr3_aa: CSVITGLSSGNTIYF
clone_size: -
j_call: TRBJ1-3
d_call: -
v_call: TRBV29-1

cdr3_nt: TGTGCCAGCAGCCGGGACAGGGGAAGGACTGAAGCTTTCTTT
cdr3_aa: CASSRDRGRTEAFF
clone_size: -
j_call: TRBJ1-1
d_call: TRBD1
v_call: TRBV9

cdr3_nt: TGTGCCAGTAGTACGGACAGGGGAGGGCACTATGGCTACACCTTC
cdr3_aa: CASSTDRGGHYGYTF
clone_size: -
j_call: TRBJ1-2
d_call: TRBD1
v_call: TRBV19

cdr3_nt: TGTGCCAGCTCACCCCAGGAAGGGCTGGGTGGCTACACCTTC
cdr3_aa: CASSPQEGLGGYTF
clone_size: -
j_call: TRBJ1-2
d_call: -
v_call: TRBV18

cdr3_nt: TGTGCCTGGAGTCCCTGGGACACCGGTGAAAAACTGTTTTTT
cdr3_aa: CAWSPWDTGEKLFF
clone_size: once
j_call: TRBJ1-4
d_call: -
v_call: TRBV30

cdr3_nt: TGTGCCTGGAGTGTATCTAAGGAAGCTTTCTTT
cdr3_aa: CAWSVSKEAFF
clone_size: -
j_call: TRBJ1-1
d_call: -
v_call: TRBV30

cdr3_nt: TGCGCCAGCCAAAAATTAGCCGAAACTAAAAATGAGCAGTTCTTC
cdr3_aa: CASQKLAETKNEQFF
clone_size: -
j_call: TRBJ2-1
d_call: -
v_call: TRBV5-1

cdr3_nt: TGTGCCAGCAGCCAGCTAGCGGGGGGGGTAAATGAGCAGTTCTTC
cdr3_aa: CASSQLAGGVNEQFF
clone_size: -
j_call: TRBJ2-1
d_call: TRBD2
v_call: TRBV3-1/TRBV3-2

cdr3_nt: TGCGCCAGCAGCAAGACAGGTTTCTATGGCTACACCTTC
cdr3_aa: CASSKTGFYGYTF
clone_size: -
j_call: TRBJ1-2
d_call: -
v_call: TRBV10-1

cdr3_nt: TGTGCCAGCACCTTGGGGGGTCCTAGCGTTGCCGGGGAGCTGTTTTTT
cdr3_aa: CASTLGGPSVAGELFF
clone_size: -
j_call: TRBJ2-2
d_call: -
v_call: TRBV28

cdr3_nt: TGTGCCAGCAGCTTACAAGCTGGGGACCTCAATGAGCAGTTCTTC
cdr3_aa: CASSLQAGDLNEQFF
clone_size: once
j_call: TRBJ2-1
d_call: -
v_call: TRBV11-3

cdr3_nt: TGTGCCAGCAGTTTATTGAACGGGGACCCGAACACTGAAGCTTTCTTT
cdr3_aa: CASSLLNGDPNTEAFF
clone_size: -
j_call: TRBJ1-1
d_call: -
v_call: TRBV27

cdr3_nt: TGTGCCAGCAGTTTCCCTCGGACCACGGGAACTGAAGCTTTCTTT
cdr3_aa: CASSFPRTTGTEAFF
clone_size: once
j_call: TRBJ1-1
d_call: -
v_call: TRBV28

cdr3_nt: TGTGCCTGGACAGGGAGCTCCTACAATGAGCAGTTCTTC
cdr3_aa: CAWTGSSYNEQFF
clone_size: few
j_call: TRBJ2-1
d_call: -
v_call: TRBV30

cdr3_nt: TGCGCCAGCAGCTTAGGACAGAGCACAGATACGCAGTATTTT
cdr3_aa: CASSLGQSTDTQYF
clone_size: -
j_call: TRBJ2-3
d_call: -
v_call: TRBV5-1

cdr3_nt: TGCAGCGTTTTGGAGTCGAGTAATTCACCCCTCCACTTT
cdr3_aa: CSVLESSNSPLHF
clone_size: once
j_call: TRBJ1-6
d_call: -
v_call: TRBV29-1

cdr3_nt: TGTGCCTGGAGTGTGATGACAGGGCTTCAGCCCCAGCATTTT
cdr3_aa: CAWSVMTGLQPQHF
clone_size: -
j_call: TRBJ1-5
d_call: TRBD1
v_call: TRBV30

cdr3_nt: TGTGCCAGCAGCGTAGGTCTAGGGGATGGGGCCAAAAACATTCAGTACTTC
cdr3_aa: CASSVGLGDGAKNIQYF
clone_size: -
j_call: TRBJ2-4
d_call: -
v_call: TRBV9